This is a list of T cell receptor beta chains from one sample in a study of blood T cell repertoires in COVID-19. Data came from immunoSEQ multiplex PCR; TCRdb stores just in-frame clones and leaves some out. Seen here are under 250,000 clones, around 86% observed once, and the top ten hold around a tenth. Sequenced sample: peripheral blood. The receptors shown here come from a man in his forties or fifties with COVID-19, enrolled during active disease. Both conserved end residues are part of each CDR3. D genes are given only for firm matches. Expanded clones are given a class, and other clones once, few, many or no size at all.

j_call: TRBJ1-1
clone_size: once
v_call: TRBV5-4
d_call: NA
cdr3_nt: TGTGCCAGCAGCTTGGATCTAGGCAAGAACACTGAAGCTTTCTTT
cdr3_aa: CASSLDLGKNTEAFF

j_call: TRBJ1-4
clone_size: NA
v_call: TRBV7-9
d_call: NA
cdr3_nt: TGTGCCAGCAGCTCCCCTGGGGGGGCAACTAATGAAAAACTGTTTTTT
cdr3_aa: CASSSPGGATNEKLFF

j_call: TRBJ2-1
clone_size: NA
v_call: TRBV5-5
d_call: TRBD2
cdr3_nt: TGTGCCAGCAGCGGGTTTCGCGGGGGAGATTACAATGAGCAGTTCTTC
cdr3_aa: CASSGFRGGDYNEQFF

j_call: TRBJ1-5
clone_size: NA
v_call: TRBV19
d_call: NA
cdr3_nt: TGTGCCACCAATACGGGGGGGGATCAGCCCCAGCATTTT
cdr3_aa: CATNTGGDQPQHF

j_call: TRBJ1-1
clone_size: NA
v_call: TRBV9
d_call: TRBD1
cdr3_nt: TGTGCCAGCAGCGTAGTGACAGGGGGCAGTACTGAAGCTTTCTTT
cdr3_aa: CASSVVTGGSTEAFF

j_call: TRBJ2-3
clone_size: NA
v_call: TRBV7-9
d_call: TRBD2
cdr3_nt: TGTGCCAGCAGCCCCCGATCCGCGGGGGGCAGCACAGATACGCAGTATTTT
cdr3_aa: CASSPRSAGGSTDTQYF

j_call: TRBJ1-5
clone_size: NA
v_call: TRBV6-5
d_call: NA
cdr3_nt: TGTGCCAGCAGTTACTCACCCCCGGGTAGCAATCAGCCCCAGCATTTT
cdr3_aa: CASSYSPPGSNQPQHF

j_call: TRBJ1-2
clone_size: NA
v_call: TRBV2
d_call: NA
cdr3_nt: TGTGCCAGCAGGCAAGGGGTTAACTATGGCTACACCTTC
cdr3_aa: CASRQGVNYGYTF

j_call: TRBJ1-2
clone_size: NA
v_call: TRBV27
d_call: NA
cdr3_nt: TGTGCCAGCAGTTTATTGGCAGGGGCGGCTGGCTACACCTTC
cdr3_aa: CASSLLAGAAGYTF

j_call: TRBJ2-7
clone_size: NA
v_call: TRBV27
d_call: NA
cdr3_nt: TGTGCCAGTAGCGGGACAGGGTCCTACGAGCAGTACTTC
cdr3_aa: CASSGTGSYEQYF

j_call: TRBJ2-2
clone_size: NA
v_call: TRBV5-1
d_call: TRBD1
cdr3_nt: TGCGCCAGCACCGGGACAGGGGCCAGTCTCGACACCGGGGAGCTGTTTTTT
cdr3_aa: CASTGTGASLDTGELFF

j_call: TRBJ1-2
clone_size: NA
v_call: TRBV24-1
d_call: TRBD1
cdr3_nt: TGTGCCACCAGTGATTGGACAGGGGACGGCTACACCTTC
cdr3_aa: CATSDWTGDGYTF

j_call: TRBJ2-1
clone_size: NA
v_call: TRBV9
d_call: NA
cdr3_nt: TGTGCCAGCAGCGTTCGACAGGCCCCCTACAATGAGCAGTTCTTC
cdr3_aa: CASSVRQAPYNEQFF

j_call: TRBJ2-2
clone_size: NA
v_call: TRBV5-4
d_call: TRBD1
cdr3_nt: TGTGCCAGCAGCTTGGCTCGACAGGGTCACGGGGAGCTGTTTTTT
cdr3_aa: CASSLARQGHGELFF

j_call: TRBJ2-2
clone_size: NA
v_call: TRBV5-1
d_call: TRBD2
cdr3_nt: TGCGCCAGCAGCTTTTCACTAGCGGGATCCGGGGAGCTGTTTTTT
cdr3_aa: CASSFSLAGSGELFF

j_call: TRBJ2-5
clone_size: NA
v_call: TRBV6-5
d_call: NA
cdr3_nt: TGTGCCAGCAAAATGATTGGAGCGAAAGAGACCCAGTACTTC
cdr3_aa: CASKMIGAKETQYF

j_call: TRBJ1-4
clone_size: once
v_call: TRBV4-2
d_call: TRBD1
cdr3_nt: TGTGCCAGCACCGAGGACAGGGACGGAAAACTGTTTTTT
cdr3_aa: CASTEDRDGKLFF

j_call: TRBJ1-2
clone_size: NA
v_call: TRBV7-3
d_call: TRBD1
cdr3_nt: TGTGCCAGCAGCCCAAGGACAGGGGGGGATACTAACTATGGCTACACCTTC
cdr3_aa: CASSPRTGGDTNYGYTF

j_call: TRBJ2-3
clone_size: NA
v_call: TRBV3-1/TRBV3-2
d_call: TRBD2
cdr3_nt: TGTGCCAGCAGCCGAGCCGGGACTAGCGAGGTGGGGGGTACGCAGTATTTT
cdr3_aa: CASSRAGTSEVGGTQYF

j_call: TRBJ1-1
clone_size: NA
v_call: TRBV5-5
d_call: NA
cdr3_nt: TGTGCCAGCACCCCCCAGTGGGGGGACACTGAAGCTTTCTTT
cdr3_aa: CASTPQWGDTEAFF

j_call: TRBJ2-3
clone_size: NA
v_call: TRBV19
d_call: TRBD2
cdr3_nt: TGTGCCAGTGCTAAGACTAGCGGGGACACAGATACGCAGTATTTT
cdr3_aa: CASAKTSGDTDTQYF

j_call: TRBJ2-7
clone_size: NA
v_call: TRBV7-2
d_call: TRBD2
cdr3_nt: TGTGCCAGCAGCACGGGACTAGCGGGAGGGCCGACCTACGAGCAGTACTTC
cdr3_aa: CASSTGLAGGPTYEQYF

j_call: TRBJ1-2
clone_size: NA
v_call: TRBV29-1
d_call: NA
cdr3_nt: TGCAGCGTAGGCGACAAGACGTATGGCTACACCTTC
cdr3_aa: CSVGDKTYGYTF

j_call: TRBJ2-2
clone_size: NA
v_call: TRBV5-4
d_call: TRBD2
cdr3_nt: TGTGCCAGCAGCTTGAGCGGGAGGTACACCGGGGAGCTGTTTTTT
cdr3_aa: CASSLSGRYTGELFF

j_call: TRBJ1-1
clone_size: NA
v_call: TRBV3-1/TRBV3-2
d_call: NA
cdr3_nt: TGTGCCAGCAGCCAAGGTTGGTCGGGGGGTATCACTGAAGCTTTCTTT
cdr3_aa: CASSQGWSGGITEAFF

j_call: TRBJ2-1
clone_size: NA
v_call: TRBV19
d_call: NA
cdr3_nt: TGTGCCAGTAGTAAAAAAACCGGGACAATTTACAATGAGCAGTTCTTC
cdr3_aa: CASSKKTGTIYNEQFF

j_call: TRBJ2-3
clone_size: NA
v_call: TRBV11-2
d_call: NA
cdr3_nt: TGTGCCAGCAGCCTTAGCGGCAACACAGATACGCAGTATTTT
cdr3_aa: CASSLSGNTDTQYF

j_call: TRBJ1-6
clone_size: NA
v_call: TRBV28
d_call: NA
cdr3_nt: TGTGCCAGCAGGTTTCAGGGTCTTAATTCACCCCTCCACTTT
cdr3_aa: CASRFQGLNSPLHF

j_call: TRBJ2-5
clone_size: NA
v_call: TRBV19
d_call: NA
cdr3_nt: TGTGCCAGTAGTCCCCGGACTCAACAAGAGACCCAGTACTTC
cdr3_aa: CASSPRTQQETQYF

j_call: TRBJ2-3
clone_size: NA
v_call: TRBV30
d_call: TRBD2
cdr3_nt: TGTGCCTGGGGGACTATGAGAGATACGCAGTATTTT
cdr3_aa: CAWGTMRDTQYF

j_call: TRBJ2-5
clone_size: NA
v_call: TRBV6-5
d_call: TRBD2
cdr3_nt: TGTGCCAGCAGTCCCCCAGGGACTACTCAAGAGACCCAGTACTTC
cdr3_aa: CASSPPGTTQETQYF

j_call: TRBJ1-6
clone_size: NA
v_call: TRBV30
d_call: TRBD1
cdr3_nt: TGTGCCTGGAGTGCGGGACAGAATTCACCCCTCCACTTT
cdr3_aa: CAWSAGQNSPLHF

j_call: TRBJ2-1
clone_size: NA
v_call: TRBV7-2
d_call: NA
cdr3_nt: TGTGCCAGCAGCTTACGCCAGGCCTCCTACAATGAGCAGTTCTTC
cdr3_aa: CASSLRQASYNEQFF

j_call: TRBJ1-5
clone_size: once
v_call: TRBV24-1
d_call: NA
cdr3_nt: TGTGCCACCAGTGATTTAAAGGCAGGGATCAATCAGCCCCAGCATTTT
cdr3_aa: CATSDLKAGINQPQHF

j_call: TRBJ2-1
clone_size: NA
v_call: TRBV11-2
d_call: TRBD1
cdr3_nt: TGTGCCAGCAGCCGACTGACAGGGGTAGGAAATGAGCAGTTCTTC
cdr3_aa: CASSRLTGVGNEQFF

j_call: TRBJ2-3
clone_size: NA
v_call: TRBV2
d_call: NA
cdr3_nt: TGTGCCAGCAGTAACAGGGCCGCAGATACGCAGTATTTT
cdr3_aa: CASSNRAADTQYF

j_call: TRBJ2-7
clone_size: NA
v_call: TRBV19
d_call: NA
cdr3_nt: TGTGCCAGTAGTACGTCGGACAACTCCTACGAGCAGTACTTC
cdr3_aa: CASSTSDNSYEQYF

j_call: TRBJ2-1
clone_size: NA
v_call: TRBV2
d_call: TRBD1
cdr3_nt: TGTGCCAGCAGTGGGGGTTTACGGACAGGGGCAGCCAATGAGCAGTTCTTC
cdr3_aa: CASSGGLRTGAANEQFF

j_call: TRBJ1-2
clone_size: NA
v_call: TRBV3-1/TRBV3-2
d_call: NA
cdr3_nt: TGTGCCAGCAGCCATGAGGGGGATGGCTACACCTTC
cdr3_aa: CASSHEGDGYTF

j_call: TRBJ1-4
clone_size: NA
v_call: TRBV5-1
d_call: NA
cdr3_nt: TGCGCCAGCAGCTCCTCGGGATCCCTTAATGAAAAACTGTTTTTT
cdr3_aa: CASSSSGSLNEKLFF

j_call: TRBJ2-5
clone_size: NA
v_call: TRBV5-5
d_call: NA
cdr3_nt: TGTGCCAGCACCCCGCTCCTGGGGACACAAGAGACCCAGTACTTC
cdr3_aa: CASTPLLGTQETQYF

j_call: TRBJ2-5
clone_size: NA
v_call: TRBV30
d_call: NA
cdr3_nt: TGTGCCTGGAGGCGATTAGAGACCCAGTACTTC
cdr3_aa: CAWRRLETQYF

j_call: TRBJ2-3
clone_size: NA
v_call: TRBV13
d_call: TRBD2
cdr3_nt: TGTGCCAGCAGCTCCGGACTAGGGTGGGGAGATACGCAGTATTTT
cdr3_aa: CASSSGLGWGDTQYF

j_call: TRBJ2-2
clone_size: NA
v_call: TRBV19
d_call: NA
cdr3_nt: TGTGCCAGTAGTAGAGCGAACACCGGGGAGCTGTTTTTT
cdr3_aa: CASSRANTGELFF

j_call: TRBJ2-2
clone_size: NA
v_call: TRBV10-1
d_call: NA
cdr3_nt: TGCGCCAGCAGTGAGTCCTGGGGACTGCAAAACACCGGGGAGCTGTTTTTT
cdr3_aa: CASSESWGLQNTGELFF

j_call: TRBJ2-7
clone_size: NA
v_call: TRBV3-1/TRBV3-2
d_call: TRBD2
cdr3_nt: TGTGCCAGCAGCCAAGTTTGGGAGGGCGAGCAGTACTTC
cdr3_aa: CASSQVWEGEQYF

j_call: TRBJ1-4
clone_size: NA
v_call: TRBV2
d_call: NA
cdr3_nt: TGTGCCAGCAGTGAATTAGGGGCAGGGAATGAAAAACTGTTTTTT
cdr3_aa: CASSELGAGNEKLFF